The 14 T cell receptor beta chains below all came from one sample that was sequenced in a study of T-cell memory formation after mild COVID-19. Using its own MiXCR run on the 5' RACE reads, TCRdb lists one record per CDR3 protein. Found here are approximately 250,000 distinct CDR3 sequences, 16% of them singletons; the top ten hold 22%. The sample was PBMCs or a T cell subset sorted from them (not recorded which). The receptors stem from a man younger than 30 who had mild COVID-19 (a few samples of this study predate the infection). Cell type and time point are not known.

This chain uses TRBV27 with TRBJ2-3; D perhaps matches TRBD2 (5 bases). V was shortened by 5 bases and J by 5 bases, with 17 bases between the two germline ends. Germline lookup yields CDR1 MNHEY and CDR2 SMNVEV (reference sequence). This CDR3 is 15 amino acids long. The chain's CDR3 is CASSALGVTGDTQYF. CDR3 in DNA: TGTGCCAGCAGTGCCCTCGGGGTCACGGGAGATACGCAGTATTTT.

In its sample, this clonotype was seen a few times. The rearrangement links TRBV4-3 to TRBJ2-3, with TRBD2 identical over 8 bases. This CDR3 comprises 16 residues. V lost 0 bases and J lost 4; bases outside the gene matches: 6. Germline CDR1 is LGHNA and CDR2 is YSLEER. This chain's CDR3 is CASSQDTTRGADTQYF. The CDR3 nucleotides read TGCGCCAGCAGCCAAGATACTACGCGGGGGGCAGATACGCAGTATTTT.

This clonotype was seen a handful of times. CDR3 sequence reads: CAWSSGTGLYSNQPQHF. CDR3 in DNA: TGTGCCTGGAGTTCAGGGACAGGGCTGTATAGCAATCAGCCCCAGCATTTT. This chain uses TRBV30 with TRBJ1-5; the match to TRBD1 covers 9 bases. V trimming: 2 bases; J trimming: 0 bases; junction bases outside the gene matches: 8. The germline gives CDR1 GTSNPN, CDR2 SVGIG (reference sequence). The CDR3 runs to 17 residues.

Only a few counts were recorded for this clonotype. The gene calls are TRBV7-6 and TRBJ1-1; D is ambiguous. Germline-derived CDR1 and CDR2 are SGHVS and FNYEAQ. The CDR3 is made up of 15 amino acids. Trimming took off 0 bases at V and 1 base at J, with 9 bases between the two ends. DNA for the CDR3: TGTGCCAGCAGCTTAGCCCCGTCAGGGAACACTGAAGCTTTCTTT. Translated: CASSLAPSGNTEAFF.

This clonotype was seen only a few times. J is TRBJ1-4 and V is TRBV12-3 or TRBV12-4; 7 bases align to TRBD1. This CDR3 comprises 14 residues. V lost 6 bases and J lost 8; bases outside the gene matches: 9. CDR3 in DNA: TGTGCCAGCAGAGACAACAGGGGAGGCGAAAAACTGTTTTTT. Residues: CASRDNRGGEKLFF.

This rearrangement joins TRBV6-4 to TRBJ1-2; D is unresolved. The V and J ends lost 3 bases and 3 bases respectively, with 14 bases between them. The V gene's germline CDR1 is MRHNA and CDR2 SNTAGT. The CDR3 extends over 15 amino acids. The CDR3 region has the DNA TGTGCCAGCAGTGAAACTGGAAGAGATTACTATGGCTACACCTTC. Amino acid sequence: CASSETGRDYYGYTF.

This clonotype was observed a handful of times. The rearrangement uses TRBV29-1 and TRBJ2-1; tentatively, D is TRBD2 (5 bases). Germline CDR1 reads SQVTM; CDR2 reads ANQGSEA. The CDR3 extends over 13 amino acids. CDR3 bases: TGCTCCTGGGCCCAAGGCGGGCACAATGAGCAGTTCTTC. Translating it yields CSWAQGGHNEQFF.

The sample holds a few counts of this clonotype. The V gene is TRBV29-1, the J gene TRBJ2-7; D is perhaps TRBD1 (7 bases). Trimming left V 0 bases short and J 0 bases short, with 12 bases between. Germline values: CDR1 SQVTM, CDR2 ANQGSEA. The CDR3 length is 15 residues. The CDR3 region is CSVEERQGGSYEQYF. The CDR3 coding sequence is TGCAGCGTTGAAGAGAGGCAGGGGGGCTCCTACGAGCAGTACTTC.

This clonotype came up many times. The genes are TRBV7-6 and TRBJ2-1, with 12 bases fitting TRBD2. Trimming removed 5 bases from V and 3 bases from J; junction bases left unmatched: 8. The CDR3 covers 17 residues. CDR1 is SGHVS and CDR2 is FNYEAQ in the germline V gene. The CDR3 loop reads CASSPRTSGVDYNEQFF. The DNA of the CDR3 is TGTGCCAGCAGCCCGCGGACTAGCGGGGTAGACTACAATGAGCAGTTCTTC. Filled out from reference TRBV7-6 and TRBJ2-1, the complete variable domain reads GAGVSQSPRYKVTKRGQDVALRCDPISGHVSLYWYRQALGQGPEFLTYFNYEAQQDKSGLPNDRFSAERPEGSISTLTIQRTEQRDSAMYRCASSPRTSGVDYNEQFFGPGTRLTVL.

The gene calls are TRBV18 and TRBJ1-4; D possibly corresponds to TRBD1 (5 bases). The CDR3 covers 14 residues. Between the trimmed V and J ends, which lost 1 base and 12 bases, there was a span of 15 bases. Germline values: CDR1 KGHSH, CDR2 LQKENI. The CDR3, as DNA: TGTGCCAGCTCACCACTTAAAGGGGTTGGCGAACTGTTTTTT. Its protein is CASSPLKGVGELFF.

This clonotype was seen a single time. This sequence joins TRBV6-5 and TRBJ1-3; D gene ambiguous. Trimming pared 0 bases from V and 2 bases from J, leaving 11 bases between. The CDR3 totals 16 residues. The V gene's germline CDR1 is MNHEY and CDR2 SVGAGI. Written as DNA, the CDR3 is TGTGCCAGCAGTTACTCCGCGGCCCGCGCTGGAAACACCATATATTTT. Translated, it gives CASSYSAARAGNTIYF.

The V gene is TRBV7-2, the J gene TRBJ2-3; TRBD1 might be the D (6 bases). CDR3 length equals 14 residues. V gave up 5 bases and J gave up 2 bases, with 11 bases separating them. The germline gives CDR1 SGHTA, CDR2 FQGNSA. CDR3 loop: CASSLTGHTDTQYF. For the CDR3, the DNA is TGTGCCAGCAGCCTCACAGGGCACACAGATACGCAGTATTTT.

The genes are TRBV7-8 and TRBJ2-7, with a weak D call TRBD2 (6 bases). V shed 5 bases and J shed 7 bases, with 15 bases lying between them. Germline CDR1 and CDR2: SGHVS and FQNEAQ. The CDR3 is made up of 13 amino acids. DNA for the CDR3: TGTGCCAGCAGCCCGGGCCCCGGAGGGGAGCAGTACTTC. Amino acid sequence: CASSPGPGGEQYF.

This clonotype was counted ten times or more. The chain joins TRBV11-2 to TRBJ1-2; D is uncertain. Trimming pared 1 base from V and 2 bases from J, leaving 8 bases between. Germline values: CDR1 SGHAT, CDR2 FQNNGV. The CDR3 is 14 residues long. CDR3: CASSLGAINYGYTF. CDR3 nucleotide sequence: TGTGCCAGCAGCTTAGGGGCGATAAACTATGGCTACACCTTC.